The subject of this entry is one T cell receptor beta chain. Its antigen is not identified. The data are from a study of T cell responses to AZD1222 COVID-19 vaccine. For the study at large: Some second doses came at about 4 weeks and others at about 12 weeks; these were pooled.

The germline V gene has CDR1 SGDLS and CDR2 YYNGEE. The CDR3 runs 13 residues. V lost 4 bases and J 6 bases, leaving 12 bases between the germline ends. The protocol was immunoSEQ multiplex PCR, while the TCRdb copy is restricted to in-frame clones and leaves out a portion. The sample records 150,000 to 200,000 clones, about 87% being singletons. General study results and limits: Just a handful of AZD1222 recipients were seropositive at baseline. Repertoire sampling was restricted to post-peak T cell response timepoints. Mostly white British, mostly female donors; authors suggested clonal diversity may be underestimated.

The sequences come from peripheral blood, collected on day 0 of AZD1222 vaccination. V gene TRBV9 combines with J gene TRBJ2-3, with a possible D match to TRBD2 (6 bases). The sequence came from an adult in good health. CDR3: CASSRGFPDTQYF. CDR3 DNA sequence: TGTGCCAGCAGCCGGGGGTTCCCGGATACGCAGTATTTT.